The entry below describes one TCR beta chain. Its target is not known. The data belong to a study of blood T cells in healthy people across ages. Study-level results: Those diversity estimates obtained from one million T cells were thought to be underestimates.

The study recruited healthy Caucasian donors from Russia who were aged about 6 to 95. The germline V gene encodes CDR1 MNHEY and CDR2 SMNVEV (reference sequence). The CDR3 spans 16 residues. Trimming pared 2 bases from V and 0 bases from J, leaving 11 bases between. Alongside a J-beta primer mix, a sample-barcoded 5' primer served in a second PCR lasting about 7 to 12 cycles. MiXCR was run by TCRdb on the 5' RACE reads, yielding one entry per CDR3 protein. Of 700,000 to 900,000 distinct CDR3 sequences listed, 40% to 65% are singletons. This rearrangement joins TRBV27 to TRBJ2-1, with a weak D call TRBD1 (6 bases). This TCR was recovered from a man at least 80 years old in good health. Sequenced sample: blood. CDR3 protein: CASSLGVGASYNEQFF. Here the CDR3 DNA reads TGTGCCAGCAGTTTAGGTGTGGGGGCCTCCTACAATGAGCAGTTCTTC.